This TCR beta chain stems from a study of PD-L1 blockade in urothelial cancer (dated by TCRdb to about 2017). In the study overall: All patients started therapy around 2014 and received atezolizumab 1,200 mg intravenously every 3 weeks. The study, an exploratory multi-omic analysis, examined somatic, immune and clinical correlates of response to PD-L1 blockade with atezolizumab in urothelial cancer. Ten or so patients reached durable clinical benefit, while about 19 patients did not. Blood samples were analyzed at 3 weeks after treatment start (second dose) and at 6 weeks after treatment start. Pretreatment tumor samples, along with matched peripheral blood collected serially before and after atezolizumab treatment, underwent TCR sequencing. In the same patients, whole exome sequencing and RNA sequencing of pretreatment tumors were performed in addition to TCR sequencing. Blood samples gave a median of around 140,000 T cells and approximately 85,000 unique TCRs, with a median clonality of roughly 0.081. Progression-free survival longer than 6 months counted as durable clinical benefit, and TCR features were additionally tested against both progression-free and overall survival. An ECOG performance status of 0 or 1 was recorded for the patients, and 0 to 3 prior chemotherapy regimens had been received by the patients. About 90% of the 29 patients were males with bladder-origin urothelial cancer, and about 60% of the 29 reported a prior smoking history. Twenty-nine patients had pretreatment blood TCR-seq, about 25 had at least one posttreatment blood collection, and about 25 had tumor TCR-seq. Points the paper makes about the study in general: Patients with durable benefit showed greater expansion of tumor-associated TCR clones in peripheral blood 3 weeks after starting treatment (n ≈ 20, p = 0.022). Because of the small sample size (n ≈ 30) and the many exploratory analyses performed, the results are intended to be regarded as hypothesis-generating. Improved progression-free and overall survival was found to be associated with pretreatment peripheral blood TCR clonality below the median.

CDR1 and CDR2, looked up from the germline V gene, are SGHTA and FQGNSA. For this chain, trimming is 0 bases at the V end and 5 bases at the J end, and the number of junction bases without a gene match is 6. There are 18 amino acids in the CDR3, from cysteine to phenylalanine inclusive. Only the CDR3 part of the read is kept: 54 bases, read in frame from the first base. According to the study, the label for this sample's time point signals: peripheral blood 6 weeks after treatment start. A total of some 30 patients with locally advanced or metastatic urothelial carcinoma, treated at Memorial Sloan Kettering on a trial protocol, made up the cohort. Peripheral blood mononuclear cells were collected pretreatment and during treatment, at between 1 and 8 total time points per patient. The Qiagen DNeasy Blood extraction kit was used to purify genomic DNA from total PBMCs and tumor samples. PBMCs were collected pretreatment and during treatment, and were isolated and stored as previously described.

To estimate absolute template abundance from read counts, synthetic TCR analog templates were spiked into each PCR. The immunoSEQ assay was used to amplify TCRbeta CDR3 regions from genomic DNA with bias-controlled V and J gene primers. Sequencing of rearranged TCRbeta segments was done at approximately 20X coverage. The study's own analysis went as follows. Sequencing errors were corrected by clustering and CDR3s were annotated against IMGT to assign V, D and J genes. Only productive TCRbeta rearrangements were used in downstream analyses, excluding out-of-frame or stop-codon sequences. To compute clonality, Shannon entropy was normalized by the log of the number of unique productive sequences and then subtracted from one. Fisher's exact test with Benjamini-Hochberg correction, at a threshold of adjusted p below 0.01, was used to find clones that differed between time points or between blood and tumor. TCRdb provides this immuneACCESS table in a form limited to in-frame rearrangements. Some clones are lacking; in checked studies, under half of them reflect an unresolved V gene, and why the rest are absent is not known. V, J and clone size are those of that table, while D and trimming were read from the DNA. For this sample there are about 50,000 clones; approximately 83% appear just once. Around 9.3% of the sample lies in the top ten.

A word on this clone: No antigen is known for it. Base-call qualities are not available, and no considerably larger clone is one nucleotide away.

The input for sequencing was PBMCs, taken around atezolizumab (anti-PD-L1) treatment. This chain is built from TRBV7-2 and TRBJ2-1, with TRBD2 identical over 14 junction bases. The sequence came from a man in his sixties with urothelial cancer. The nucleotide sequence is TGTGCCAGCAGCTTAGCCGCGACTAGCGGGGGGGGTAACAATGAGCAGTTCTTC. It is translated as CASSLAATSGGGNNEQFF.